This TCR beta chain was sequenced for a study of OX40 agonist ivuxolimab in advanced cancers. About the study: Every 2 weeks, patients received ivuxolimab intravenously, dosed at 0.01 to 10 mg/kg. Aged roughly 23 to 80 with a mean of approximately 57 years, they were approximately 80% male.

The table came from immunoSEQ multiplex PCR; TCRdb's copy has only in-frame clones and leaves some out. The data contain tens of thousands of clones, about 86% of them singletons. V lost 1 base to trimming and J lost 5 bases; unmatched junction nucleotides: 11. CDR3 length: 17 residues. CDR1 is MDHEN, CDR2 SYDVKM, per germline. The sequencing here drew on CD4+ or CD8+ T cells sorted from blood, taken in a trial of the OX40 agonist ivuxolimab. The chain recombines TRBV28 with TRBJ2-5; 9 bases align to TRBD2. The TCR comes from an adult with an advanced solid tumor such as melanoma, head and neck, liver or kidney cancer. CDR3 amino acids: CASSLSPLAGEVETQYF. CDR3 DNA sequence: TGTGCCAGCAGTTTATCCCCTTTAGCGGGAGAGGTTGAGACCCAGTACTTC.